Shown below are 25 T cell receptor beta chains from a single sample sequenced in a study of blood T cell repertoires in COVID-19. Assay: immunoSEQ multiplex PCR; the TCRdb copy retains only in-frame clones and omits some. Of roughly 230,000 clones listed, around 87% are singletons. Sequenced material: peripheral blood. These receptors all stem from a woman aged 55 to 70 with COVID-19, enrolled during active disease.

This sequence joins TRBV19 and TRBJ1-4; D uncertain. V was trimmed by 4 bases and J by 0 bases, leaving 3 bases between them. Germline CDR1 and CDR2: LNHDA and SQIVND (reference sequence). CDR3 size: 13 residues. The CDR3 region is CASSTPTNEKLFF. CDR3 bases: TGTGCCAGTAGTACTCCAACTAATGAAAAACTGTTTTTT.

In this sample, this clone is medium-sized. The chain is built from TRBV19 and TRBJ1-6, with 7 nucleotides matching TRBD1. The CDR3 has 15 residues. With 5 bases clipped from V and 7 bases from J, the junction kept 8 bases outside the gene matches. CDR1 is LNHDA and CDR2 is SQIVND in the germline V gene (reference sequence). The CDR3 sequence: CASSGLQGRNSPLHF. The CDR3 DNA reads as TGTGCCAGTAGTGGTTTACAGGGGCGAAATTCACCCCTCCACTTT.

This clone was counted once. The chain combines TRBV7-2 with TRBJ1-1, with TRBD1 matching over 8 bases. V lost 1 base, J lost 7 bases, and 5 bases stayed unmatched. Germline lookup yields CDR1 SGHTA and CDR2 FQGNSA. CDR3 size: 14 residues. DNA of the CDR3: TGTGCCAGCAGCTTAGACAGGGGGTTAAATGAAGCTTTCTTT. Protein product: CASSLDRGLNEAFF.

The rearrangement joins TRBV18 to TRBJ1-1; D is undetermined. V shed 1 base and J shed 4 bases, with 13 bases lying between them. This CDR3 is built from 15 residues. Germline V lookup: CDR1 KGHSH, CDR2 LQKENI. Here the CDR3 DNA reads TGTGCCAGCTCACCACGGCAGGCCTTGGGCACTGAAGCTTTCTTT. Translation: CASSPRQALGTEAFF.

The chain links TRBV25-1 to TRBJ1-1; D gene uncertain. The CDR3 consists of 9 residues. With 7 bases removed from V and 6 bases from J, the gap between germline ends came to 3 bases. In germline, CDR1 is MGHDK, CDR2 SYGVNS. The CDR3 region has the DNA TGTGCCAGCAACTCTGAAGCTTTCTTT. This encodes CASNSEAFF.

V usage is TRBV5-5 and J usage is TRBJ2-7, with D maybe TRBD1 (6 bases). V dropped 0 bases and J dropped 7 bases, with 20 bases sitting between them. This CDR3 has 16 amino acids. The germline CDR1 and CDR2 sequences are SGHKS and YYEKEE (reference sequence). The CDR3 DNA is TGTGCCAGCAGCTTGGAATGGGGGCGAACCAGGTTGGAGCAGTACTTC. It codes for CASSLEWGRTRLEQYF.

V and J are TRBV9 and TRBJ1-2; tentatively, D is TRBD1 (5 bases). Germline V gene lookup returns CDR1 SGDLS and CDR2 YYNGEE. Between the trimmed V and J ends, which lost 6 bases and 5 bases, there was a span of 26 bases. The CDR3 is 17 residues long. The CDR3 sequence: CASTTSPTSGTFYGYTF. The CDR3 DNA follows: TGTGCCAGCACTACCTCCCCAACCTCCGGGACTTTTTATGGCTACACCTTC.

The V call is TRBV6-5, the J call TRBJ1-6; TRBD1 agrees at 7 bases. This CDR3 is built from 15 residues. With V trimmed by 5 bases and J by 5 bases, 6 bases remained unmatched. From germline, CDR1 is MNHEY and CDR2 SVGAGI. As DNA, the CDR3 is TGTGCCAGCAGTCAGACAGGGCTTAATAATTCACCCCTCCACTTT. Translating gives CASSQTGLNNSPLHF.

The chain uses TRBV29-1 and TRBJ1-1; TRBD1 aligns across 9 bases. V lost 1 base and J lost 7; bases outside the gene matches: 10. The germline V gene encodes CDR1 SQVTM and CDR2 ANQGSEA. The CDR3 length is 15 residues. Written as DNA, the CDR3 is TGCAGCGTTGAAGCCCCGACCGGGGGACAGGGTGAAGCTTTCTTT. Residues: CSVEAPTGGQGEAFF. The full variable domain, with the rest looked up from reference TRBV29-1 and TRBJ1-1, is SAVISQKPSRDICQRGTSLTIQCQVDSQVTMMFWYRQQPGQSLTLIATANQGSEATYESGFVIDKFPISRPNLTFSTLTVSNMSPEDSSIYLCSVEAPTGGQGEAFFGQGTRLTVV.

The CDR3 spells CASSPPGQTYEQYF. In nucleotides, the CDR3 is TGTGCCAGCTCACCACCGGGACAGACCTACGAGCAGTACTTC. The V gene is TRBV18, the J gene TRBJ2-7, with 7 bases lining up with TRBD1. V was pared by 0 bases and J by 2 bases, with 1 base of the junction left unmatched. Per germline, CDR1 KGHSH and CDR2 LQKENI. The CDR3 loop spans 14 amino acids.

This chain connects TRBV4-3 to TRBJ2-7; weak D call: TRBD1 (6 bases). Germline V gives CDR1 LGHNA, CDR2 YSLEER. This CDR3 is built from 15 residues. Trimming took 4 bases from V and 4 from J, leaving 17 bases between them. CDR3 sequence (DNA): TGCGCCAGCAGCCCCGACAGGTATAATCTATACGAGCAGTACTTC. Protein: CASSPDRYNLYEQYF.

J is TRBJ2-6 and V is TRBV5-5; D might be TRBD1 (6 bases). This CDR3 is built from 17 residues. Trimming removed 1 base at V and 1 base at J, with 12 bases between. Germline V gives CDR1 SGHKS, CDR2 YYEKEE (reference sequence). DNA of the CDR3: TGTGCCAGCAGCTTGATGGACAGAGCGTCTGGGGCCAACGTCCTGACTTTC. It translates to CASSLMDRASGANVLTF.

The rearrangement joins TRBV6-5 to TRBJ2-2, with unresolved D. Germline V gene lookup returns CDR1 MNHEY and CDR2 SVGAGI. The CDR3 has 14 amino acids. V was clipped by 7 bases and J by 6 bases, with 15 bases between them. The CDR3 protein is CASTFTPDSGELFF. CDR3 nucleotide sequence: TGTGCCAGCACCTTCACGCCTGACTCCGGGGAGCTGTTTTTT.

The chain carries TRBV7-8 and TRBJ2-5; D perhaps matches TRBD1 (6 bases). From germline, CDR1 is SGHVS and CDR2 FQNEAQ. V shed 1 base and J shed 5 bases, with 17 bases lying between them. This CDR3 spans 16 amino acids. The DNA of the CDR3 is TGTGCCAGCAGCTTAGGAGGGGCCCCAGGGGTTGAGACCCAGTACTTC. Protein product: CASSLGGAPGVETQYF.

The rearrangement uses TRBV4-3 and TRBJ1-2, with D uncertain. Germline V lookup: CDR1 LGHNA, CDR2 YSLEER. Trimming stripped 1 base from V and 4 bases from J, with 10 bases between. CDR3 size: 14 residues. In DNA, the CDR3 is TGCGCCAGCAGCCAAGGGCAGCCAGGCTATGGCTACACCTTC. It translates to CASSQGQPGYGYTF.

The chain combines TRBV2 with TRBJ1-1; TRBD1 matches 8 bases. The CDR3 contains 14 residues. Germline V gene data show CDR1 as SNHLY and CDR2 as FYNNEI. V was clipped by 6 bases and J by 4 bases; unmatched bases: 7. The CDR3 reads CASRKTGVGTEAFF. The CDR3 bases are TGTGCCAGCAGAAAGACAGGGGTAGGCACTGAAGCTTTCTTT. Using reference TRBV2 and TRBJ1-1 for the parts outside the CDR3, the full variable domain is EPEVTQTPSHQVTQMGQEVILRCVPISNHLYFYWYRQILGQKVEFLVSFYNNEISEKSEIFDDQFSVERPDGSNFTLKIRSTKLEDSAMYFCASRKTGVGTEAFFGQGTRLTVV.

This chain uses TRBV10-3 with TRBJ2-5; D is ambiguous. Germline V gene lookup returns CDR1 ENHRY and CDR2 SYGVKD. This CDR3 is 12 amino acids long. V lost 3 bases and J 5 bases, leaving 7 bases between the germline ends. Written as DNA, the CDR3 is TGTGCCATCAGTGACAGCGAGGAGACCCAGTACTTC. It codes for CAISDSEETQYF.

The V and J genes are TRBV9 and TRBJ1-1; D gene uncertain. V was pared by 5 bases and J by 2 bases, with 13 bases between. Germline lookup yields CDR1 SGDLS and CDR2 YYNGEE. The CDR3 has 14 amino acids. CDR3 amino acids: CASRPLRENTEAFF. The CDR3 coding sequence is TGTGCCAGCAGACCTCTCCGGGAAAACACTGAAGCTTTCTTT.

The J gene is TRBJ1-2, the V gene TRBV7-6; 9 nucleotides agree with TRBD1. Germline V gene data show CDR1 as SGHVS and CDR2 as FNYEAQ. V trimming: 5 bases; J trimming: 8 bases; junction bases outside the gene matches: 15. The CDR3 is 16 residues long. The CDR3 DNA reads TGTGCCAGCAGCCCAATGAGGACAGGGGCAGGAAAAGGCTACACCTTC. Its translation is CASSPMRTGAGKGYTF.

The chain is built from TRBV20-1 and TRBJ2-7; TRBD2 matches 7 bases. CDR3 length: 13 residues. Germline lookup yields CDR1 DFQATT and CDR2 SNEGSKA (reference sequence). V trimming: 3 bases; J trimming: 0 bases; junction bases outside the gene matches: 2. DNA of the CDR3: TGCAGTGCTAGTCCTAGCGGCTCCTACGAGCAGTACTTC. This codes for CSASPSGSYEQYF.

J is TRBJ2-7 and V is TRBV7-9, with 7 bases that match TRBD2. The CDR3 length is 14 residues. V shed 1 base, J shed 0 bases, and the junction held 0 bases outside the gene matches. Germline CDR1 and CDR2: SEHNR and FQNEAQ (reference sequence). The DNA for the CDR3 is TGTGCCAGCAGCTTAGGCGGGGGCTCCTACGAGCAGTACTTC. The encoded protein is CASSLGGGSYEQYF.

The rearrangement uses TRBV30 and TRBJ1-2; unclear D gene. The CDR3 runs to 13 residues. The germline V and J ends were trimmed by 0 bases and 3 bases, with 8 bases remaining between them. CDR1 is GTSNPN and CDR2 is SVGIG in the germline V gene (reference sequence). CDR3 DNA sequence: TGTGCCTGGAGTGTATCAGGCGACTATGGCTACACCTTC. This encodes CAWSVSGDYGYTF.

To note about this clone: A read error may account for a junction end that differs from germline. The chain employs TRBV19 and TRBJ2-3; possible D gene TRBD1, 5 bases. Germline-derived CDR1 and CDR2 are LNHDA and SQIVND (reference sequence). The CDR3 runs 12 residues. CDR3 coding DNA: TGTGCCAGTAGTATATTAGGGGCCCCGTCCCTTTTT. This gives the protein CASSILGAPSLF.

This chain uses TRBV9 with TRBJ1-2, with 8 bases that match TRBD1. The V gene end was trimmed by 4 bases and the J gene end by 1 base; junction bases not matched to a gene: 3. Looked up from germline, CDR1 is SGDLS and CDR2 is YYNGEE. The CDR3 has 14 amino acids. The CDR3 bases are TGTGCCAGCAGCCAAGGACAGGGTAACTATGGCTACACCTTC. Translated, it gives CASSQGQGNYGYTF.

The chain carries TRBV18 and TRBJ2-2; 7 bases fit TRBD2. CDR1 is KGHSH and CDR2 is LQKENI in the germline V gene. The J segment lost 0 bases and the V segment lost 10 bases, leaving 11 bases of the junction unmatched. The CDR3 is 16 residues long. CDR3 bases: TGTGCCACCCCACAGGATGCGGGGGCGAACACCGGGGAGCTGTTTTTT. Translated: CATPQDAGANTGELFF. Full variable domain (missing parts from reference TRBV18 and TRBJ2-2): NAGVMQNPRHLVRRRGQEARLRCSPMKGHSHVYWYRQLPEEGLKFMVYLQKENIIDESGMPKERFSAEFPKEGPSILRIQQVVRGDSAAYFCATPQDAGANTGELFFGEGSRLTVL.